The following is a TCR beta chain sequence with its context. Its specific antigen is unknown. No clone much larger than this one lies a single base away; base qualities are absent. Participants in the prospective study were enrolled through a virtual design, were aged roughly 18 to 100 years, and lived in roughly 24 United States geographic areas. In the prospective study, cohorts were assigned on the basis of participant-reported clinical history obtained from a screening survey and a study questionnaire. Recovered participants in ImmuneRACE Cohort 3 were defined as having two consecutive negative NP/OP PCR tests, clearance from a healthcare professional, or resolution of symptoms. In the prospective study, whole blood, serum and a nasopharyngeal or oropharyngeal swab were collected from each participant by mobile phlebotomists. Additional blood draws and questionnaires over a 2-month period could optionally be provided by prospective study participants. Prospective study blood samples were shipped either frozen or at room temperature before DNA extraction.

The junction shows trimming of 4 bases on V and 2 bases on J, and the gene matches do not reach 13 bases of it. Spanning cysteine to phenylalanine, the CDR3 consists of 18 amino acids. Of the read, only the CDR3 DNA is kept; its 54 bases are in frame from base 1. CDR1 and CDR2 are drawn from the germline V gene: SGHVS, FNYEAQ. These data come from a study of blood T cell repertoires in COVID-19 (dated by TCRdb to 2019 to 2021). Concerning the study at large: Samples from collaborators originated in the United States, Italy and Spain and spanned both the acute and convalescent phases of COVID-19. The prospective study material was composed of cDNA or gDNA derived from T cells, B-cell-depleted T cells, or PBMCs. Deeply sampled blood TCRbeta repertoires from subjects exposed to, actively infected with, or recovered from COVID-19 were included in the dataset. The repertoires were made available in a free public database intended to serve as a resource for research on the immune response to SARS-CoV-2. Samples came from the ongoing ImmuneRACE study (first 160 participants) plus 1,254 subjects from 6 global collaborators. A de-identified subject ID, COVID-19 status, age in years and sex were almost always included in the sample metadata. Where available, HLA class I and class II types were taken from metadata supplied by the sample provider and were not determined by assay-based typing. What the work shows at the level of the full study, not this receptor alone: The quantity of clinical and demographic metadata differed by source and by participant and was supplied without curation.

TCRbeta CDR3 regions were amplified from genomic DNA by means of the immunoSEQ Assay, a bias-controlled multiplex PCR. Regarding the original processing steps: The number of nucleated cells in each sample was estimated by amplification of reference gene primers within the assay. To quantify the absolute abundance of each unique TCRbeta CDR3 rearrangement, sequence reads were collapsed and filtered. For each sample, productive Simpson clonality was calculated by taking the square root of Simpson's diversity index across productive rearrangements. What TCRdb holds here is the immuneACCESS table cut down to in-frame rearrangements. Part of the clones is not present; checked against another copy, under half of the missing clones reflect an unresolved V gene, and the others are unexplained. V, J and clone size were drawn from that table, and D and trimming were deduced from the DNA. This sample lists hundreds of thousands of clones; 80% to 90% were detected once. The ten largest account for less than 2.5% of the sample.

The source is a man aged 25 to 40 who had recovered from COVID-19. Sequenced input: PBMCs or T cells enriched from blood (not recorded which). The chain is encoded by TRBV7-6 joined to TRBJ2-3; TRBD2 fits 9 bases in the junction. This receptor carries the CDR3 CASSSLAGSPINTDTQYF. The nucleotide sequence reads TGTGCCAGCAGCTCCCTAGCGGGGTCCCCAATAAACACAGATACGCAGTATTTT.